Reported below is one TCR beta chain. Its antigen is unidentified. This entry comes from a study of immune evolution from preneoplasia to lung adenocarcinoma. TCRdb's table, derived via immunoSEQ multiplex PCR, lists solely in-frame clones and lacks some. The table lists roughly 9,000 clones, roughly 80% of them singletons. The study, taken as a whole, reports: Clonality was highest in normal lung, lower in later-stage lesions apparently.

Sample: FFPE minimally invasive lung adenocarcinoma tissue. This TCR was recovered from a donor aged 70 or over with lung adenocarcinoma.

For the CDR3, the DNA is TGTGCCAGCAGCTTGGTGTGGACTAGCAGCACCGGGGAGCTGTTTTTT. It yields the protein CASSLVWTSSTGELFF. The rearrangement links TRBV5-5 to TRBJ2-2, with 8 bases that match TRBD2. The CDR3 totals 16 residues. Germline trimming cut 0 bases from V and 4 bases from J; bases unmatched to any gene: 5. Germline assignment: CDR1 SGHKS and CDR2 YYEKEE (reference sequence).